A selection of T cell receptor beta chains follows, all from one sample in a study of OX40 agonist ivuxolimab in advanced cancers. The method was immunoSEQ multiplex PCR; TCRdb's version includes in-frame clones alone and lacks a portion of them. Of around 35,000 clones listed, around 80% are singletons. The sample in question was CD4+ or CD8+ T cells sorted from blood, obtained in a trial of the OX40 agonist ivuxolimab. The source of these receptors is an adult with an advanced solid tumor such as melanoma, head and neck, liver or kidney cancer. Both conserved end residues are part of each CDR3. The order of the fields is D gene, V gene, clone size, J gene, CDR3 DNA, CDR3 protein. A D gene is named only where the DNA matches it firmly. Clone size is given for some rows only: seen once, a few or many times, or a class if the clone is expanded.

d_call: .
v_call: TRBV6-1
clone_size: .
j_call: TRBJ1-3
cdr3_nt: TGTGCCAGCAGTACACAGGGACCCTCTGGAAACACCATATATTTT
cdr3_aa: CASSTQGPSGNTIYF

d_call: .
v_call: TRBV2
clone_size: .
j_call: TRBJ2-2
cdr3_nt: TGTGCCAGCAGTGTACGTTTTGCGGACACCGGGGAGCTGTTTTTT
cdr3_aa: CASSVRFADTGELFF

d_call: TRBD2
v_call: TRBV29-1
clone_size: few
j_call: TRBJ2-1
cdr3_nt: TGCAGCGTTGAAGATAGCCTAGCGGGAGGTCTCAATGAGCAGTTCTTC
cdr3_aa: CSVEDSLAGGLNEQFF

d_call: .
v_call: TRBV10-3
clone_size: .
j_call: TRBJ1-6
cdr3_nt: TGTGCCATCAGTGAGTCGAATGTACAGGGTGGTTCACCCCTCCACTTT
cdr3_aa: CAISESNVQGGSPLHF

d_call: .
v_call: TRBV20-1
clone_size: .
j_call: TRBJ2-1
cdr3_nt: TGCAGTGCTAGTGACTACAATGAGCAGTTCTTC
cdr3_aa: CSASDYNEQFF

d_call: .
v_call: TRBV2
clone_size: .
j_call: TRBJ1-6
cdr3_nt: TGTGCCAGCAGGGGGGACGGGGATAATTCACCCCTCCACTTT
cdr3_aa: CASRGDGDNSPLHF

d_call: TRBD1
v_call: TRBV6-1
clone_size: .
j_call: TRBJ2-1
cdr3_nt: TGTGCCAGCAGTGAGGAAGGACAGGGGATTTACAATGAGCAGTTCTTC
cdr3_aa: CASSEEGQGIYNEQFF

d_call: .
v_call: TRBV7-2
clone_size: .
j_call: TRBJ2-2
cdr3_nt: TGTGCCAGCAGCCCCCGGGAGACCATTACCGGGGAGCTGTTTTTT
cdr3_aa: CASSPRETITGELFF

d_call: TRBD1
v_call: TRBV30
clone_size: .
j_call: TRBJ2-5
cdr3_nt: TGTGCCTGGCGTGGGACAGGGCTACTTCAAGAGACCCAGTACTTC
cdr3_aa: CAWRGTGLLQETQYF

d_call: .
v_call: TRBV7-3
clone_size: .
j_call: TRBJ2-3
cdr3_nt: TGTGCCAGCAGCCCGTTAACTAGAAGGGATACGCAGTATTTT
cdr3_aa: CASSPLTRRDTQYF